This T cell receptor beta chain was recorded in a study of cytotoxic CD8 clonotypes in ibrutinib-treated CLL. For the study at large: Partial responses totalled some 24 and complete responses 2; after median roughly 64 months, about 14 remained remitted and roughly twelve progressed. The study, taken as a whole, reports: Clonality, elevated at ibrutinib response, dropped back toward baseline at progression. Public clonotypes were rare and shrank or held steady on treatment.

In regard to this clone: Its antigen is currently unknown.

T cells were sequenced at a targeted depth of 1 in 200,000 to 1 in 1 million. Clones were read by immunoSEQ multiplex PCR, and TCRdb kept only the in-frame ones, dropping some. The sample includes under 200,000 clones, more than 75% seen only once; the top ten take about 1.9%. The ends lost 4 bases at V and 6 bases at J; junction bases unmatched: 10. The CDR3 runs 15 residues. Germline V lookup: CDR1 SGHVS, CDR2 FNYEAQ. This clonotype was obtained from a human donor with chronic lymphocytic leukemia. The chain has TRBV7-6 and TRBJ2-7; 9 positions match TRBD1. The sequenced sample was PBMCs, obtained after 12 months of ibrutinib treatment. The CDR3 reads CASSSLDRGIGEQYF. As DNA, the CDR3 is TGTGCCAGCAGCTCATTGGACAGGGGCATTGGCGAGCAGTACTTC.